This record covers a single TCR beta chain. Antigen specificity is unknown. The authors used template switching to add a universal primer site and gave cDNA unique molecular identifiers. TCRdb passed the 5' RACE reads through MiXCR, listing each CDR3 protein once. The top ten clones hold 0.95% to 1% of a sample with 450,000 or so distinct CDR3 sequences, approximately 15% of them seen once. The V and J ends lost 4 bases and 0 bases respectively, with 13 bases between them. In germline, CDR1 is SGHDN, CDR2 FVKESK. The CDR3 totals 16 residues. The entry originates in a study of identical twins. Study-level findings and limits: Memory repertoires showed no such pattern, whereas abundant cord blood beta clonotypes carried fewer insertions. Out-of-frame alpha sequences common to twins exhibited an excess of low generation probability.

A further study also used this sample, focusing on yellow fever vaccine responses in identical twins. As that report states: Twins' T cell vaccine responses reportedly looked partly convergent, partly personalized.

Material: CD4+ T cells sorted from blood. The chain combines TRBV14 with TRBJ2-1; D is possibly TRBD2 (6 bases). The sequence was obtained from a woman between 18 and 29 years old in good health. Here the CDR3 DNA reads TGTGCCAGCAGCCCGTGGGGACTCCGCTCCTACAATGAGCAGTTCTTC. It codes for CASSPWGLRSYNEQFF.